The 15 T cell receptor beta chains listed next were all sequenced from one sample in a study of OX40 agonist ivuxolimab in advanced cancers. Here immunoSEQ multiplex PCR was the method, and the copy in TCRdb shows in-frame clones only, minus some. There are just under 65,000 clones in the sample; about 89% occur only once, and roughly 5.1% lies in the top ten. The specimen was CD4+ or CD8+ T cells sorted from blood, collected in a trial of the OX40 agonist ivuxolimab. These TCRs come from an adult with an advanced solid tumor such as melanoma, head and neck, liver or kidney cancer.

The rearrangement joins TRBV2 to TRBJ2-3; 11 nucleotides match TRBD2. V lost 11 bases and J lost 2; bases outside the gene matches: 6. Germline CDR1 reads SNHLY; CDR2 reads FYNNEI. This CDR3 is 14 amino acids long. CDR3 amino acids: CAGRTSGFTDTQYF. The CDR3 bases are TGTGCCGGAAGGACTAGCGGGTTCACAGATACGCAGTATTTT.

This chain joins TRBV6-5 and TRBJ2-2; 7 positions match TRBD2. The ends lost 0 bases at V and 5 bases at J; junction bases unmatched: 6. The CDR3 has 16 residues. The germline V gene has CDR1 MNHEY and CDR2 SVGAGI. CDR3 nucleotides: TGTGCCAGCAGTTACTCGCTGGCGGGAGTAACCGGGGAGCTGTTTTTT. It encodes CASSYSLAGVTGELFF.

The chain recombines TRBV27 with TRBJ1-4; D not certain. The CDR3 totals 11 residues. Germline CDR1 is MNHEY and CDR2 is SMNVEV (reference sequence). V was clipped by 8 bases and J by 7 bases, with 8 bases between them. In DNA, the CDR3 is TGTGCCAGCCAGTTAGGTGAAAAACTGTTTTTT. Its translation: CASQLGEKLFF.

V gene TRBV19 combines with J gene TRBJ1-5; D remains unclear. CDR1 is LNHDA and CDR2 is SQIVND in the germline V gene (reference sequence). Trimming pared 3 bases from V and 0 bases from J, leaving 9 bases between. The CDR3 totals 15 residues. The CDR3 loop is CASSMGRYSNQPQHF. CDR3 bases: TGTGCCAGTAGTATGGGCAGGTATAGCAATCAGCCCCAGCATTTT.

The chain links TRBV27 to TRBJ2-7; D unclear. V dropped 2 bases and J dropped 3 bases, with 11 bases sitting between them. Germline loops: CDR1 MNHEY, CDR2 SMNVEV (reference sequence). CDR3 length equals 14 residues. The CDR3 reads CASSLGRNSYEQYF. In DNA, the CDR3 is TGTGCCAGCAGTTTAGGACGGAATAGCTACGAGCAGTACTTC.

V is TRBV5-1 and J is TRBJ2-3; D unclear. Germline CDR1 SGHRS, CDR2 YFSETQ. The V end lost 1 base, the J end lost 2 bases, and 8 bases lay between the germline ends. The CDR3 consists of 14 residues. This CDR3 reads CASSLMADTDTQYF. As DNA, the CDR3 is TGCGCCAGCAGCTTGATGGCTGACACAGATACGCAGTATTTT.

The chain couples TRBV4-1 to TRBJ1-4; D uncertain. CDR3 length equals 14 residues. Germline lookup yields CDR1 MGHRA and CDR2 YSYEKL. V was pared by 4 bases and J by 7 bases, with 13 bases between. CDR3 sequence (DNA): TGCGCCAGCAGCCTCGGAACGGTCCTTGAAAAACTGTTTTTT. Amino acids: CASSLGTVLEKLFF.

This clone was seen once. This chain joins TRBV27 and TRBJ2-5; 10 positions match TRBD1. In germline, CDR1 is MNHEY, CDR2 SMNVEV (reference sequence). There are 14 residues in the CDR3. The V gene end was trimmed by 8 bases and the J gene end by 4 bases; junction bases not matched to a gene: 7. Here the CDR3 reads CASRRQGALETQYF. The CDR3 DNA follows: TGTGCCAGCCGACGACAGGGGGCCTTAGAGACCCAGTACTTC.

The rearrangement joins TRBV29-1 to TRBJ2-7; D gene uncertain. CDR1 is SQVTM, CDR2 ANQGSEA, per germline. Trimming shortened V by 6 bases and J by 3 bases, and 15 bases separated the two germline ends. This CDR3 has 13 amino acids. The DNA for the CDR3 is TGCAGCGTCCACACCAACCTAGACTACGAGCAGTACTTC. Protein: CSVHTNLDYEQYF.

CDR3 amino acids: CASSPGPGRQETQYF. In DNA, the CDR3 is TGTGCCAGCAGCCCTGGACCAGGGAGGCAAGAGACCCAGTACTTC. The chain uses TRBV14 and TRBJ2-5; TRBD2 might be the D (6 bases). The ends were cut back, 4 bases at V and 2 bases at J, with 14 bases in the middle. This CDR3 comprises 15 residues. CDR1 and CDR2 from the germline V gene are SGHDN and FVKESK.

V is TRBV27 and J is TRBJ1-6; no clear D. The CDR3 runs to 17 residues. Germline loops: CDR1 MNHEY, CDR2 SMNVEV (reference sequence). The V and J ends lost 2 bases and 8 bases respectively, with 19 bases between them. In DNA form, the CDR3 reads TGTGCCAGCAGTTTAGTAGGGTACGGGCCAGAGGATTCACCCCTCCACTTT. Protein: CASSLVGYGPEDSPLHF.

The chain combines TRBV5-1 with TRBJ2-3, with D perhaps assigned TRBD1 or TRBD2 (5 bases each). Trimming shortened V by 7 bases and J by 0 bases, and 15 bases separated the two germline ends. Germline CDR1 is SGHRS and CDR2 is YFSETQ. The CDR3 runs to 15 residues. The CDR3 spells CASVQGVSSTDTQYF. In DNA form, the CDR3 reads TGCGCCAGCGTCCAGGGAGTTTCTAGCACAGATACGCAGTATTTT.

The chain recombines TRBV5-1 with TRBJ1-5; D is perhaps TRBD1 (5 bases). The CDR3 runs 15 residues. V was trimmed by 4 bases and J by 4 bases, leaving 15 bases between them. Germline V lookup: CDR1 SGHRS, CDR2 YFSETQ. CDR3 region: CASSKGGAENQPQHF. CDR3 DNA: TGCGCCAGCAGCAAAGGAGGGGCCGAGAATCAGCCCCAGCATTTT.

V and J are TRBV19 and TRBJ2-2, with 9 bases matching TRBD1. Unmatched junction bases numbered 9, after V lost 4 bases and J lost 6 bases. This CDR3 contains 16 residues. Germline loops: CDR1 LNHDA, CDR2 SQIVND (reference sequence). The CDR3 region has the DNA TGTGCCAGTAGTACAACCCCGGGACAGGGCTCCGGGGAGCTGTTTTTT. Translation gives CASSTTPGQGSGELFF.

The CDR3: CASLKVPRANVLTF. CDR3 nucleotides: TGTGCCAGCCTCAAGGTCCCTAGGGCCAACGTCCTGACTTTC. The rearrangement links TRBV28 to TRBJ2-6; D not resolved. Deletions cut 8 bases from V and 5 bases from J, with 13 bases between. The CDR3 consists of 14 residues. Germline assignment: CDR1 MDHEN and CDR2 SYDVKM.